This TCR beta chain was profiled in a study of blood T cell repertoires in COVID-19. As for the study in general: COVID-19 samples from acute and convalescent phases originated in the United States, Italy and Spain. PBMCs, B-cell-depleted T cells, or T cells were the source of the cDNA or gDNA that made up the material.

Produced via immunoSEQ multiplex PCR; TCRdb's table is partial and in-frame only. The table shows about 270,000 clones, with about 85% occurring only once. Germline lookup yields CDR1 LNHDA and CDR2 SQIVND (reference sequence). The CDR3 is 14 residues long. The germline V and J ends were trimmed by 9 bases and 4 bases, with 18 bases remaining between them. The clonotype comes from a man aged 55 to 70 who had recovered from COVID-19. This chain connects TRBV19 to TRBJ1-2; possible D gene TRBD1, 6 bases. Sequenced sample: peripheral blood. CDR3 sequence (DNA): TGTGCCAGCTCCAGGCGACAGGAAGGCTATGGCTACACCTTC. This encodes CASSRRQEGYGYTF.